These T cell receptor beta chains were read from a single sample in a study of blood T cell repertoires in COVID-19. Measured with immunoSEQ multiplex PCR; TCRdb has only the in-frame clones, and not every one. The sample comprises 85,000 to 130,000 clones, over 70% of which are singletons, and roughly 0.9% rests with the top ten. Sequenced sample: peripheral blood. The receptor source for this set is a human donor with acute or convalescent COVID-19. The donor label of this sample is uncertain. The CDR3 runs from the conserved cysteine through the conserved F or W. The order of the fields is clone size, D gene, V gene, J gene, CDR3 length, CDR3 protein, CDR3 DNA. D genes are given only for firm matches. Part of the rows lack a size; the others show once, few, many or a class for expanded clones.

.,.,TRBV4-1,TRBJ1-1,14,CASSQSGVNTEAFF,TGCGCCAGCAGCCAGTCCGGGGTTAACACTGAAGCTTTCTTT
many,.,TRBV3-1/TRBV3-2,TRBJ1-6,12,CASSRHQAPLHF,TGTGCCAGCAGCCGCCACCAGGCACCCCTCCACTTT
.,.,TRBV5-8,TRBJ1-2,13,CASSSRAGDGYTF,TGTGCCAGCAGCTCCAGGGCAGGGGATGGCTACACCTTC
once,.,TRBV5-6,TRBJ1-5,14,CASSLGVRDQPQHF,TGTGCCAGCAGCTTAGGGGTACGAGATCAGCCCCAGCATTTT
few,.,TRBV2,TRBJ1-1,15,CASSLWGTGGTEAFF,TGTGCCAGCAGCCTCTGGGGCACGGGAGGCACTGAAGCTTTCTTT
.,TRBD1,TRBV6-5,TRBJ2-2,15,CASSRNRGNTGELFF,TGTGCCAGCAGCAGAAACAGGGGGAACACCGGGGAGCTGTTTTTT
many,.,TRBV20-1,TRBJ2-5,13,CSASTSAGETQYF,TGCAGTGCTAGTACCAGCGCCGGCGAGACCCAGTACTTC
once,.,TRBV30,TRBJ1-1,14,CAWIHRYMNTEAFF,TGTGCCTGGATTCACAGGTATATGAACACTGAAGCTTTCTTT
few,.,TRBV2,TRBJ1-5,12,CASRVFNQPQHF,TGTGCCAGCCGGGTTTTCAATCAGCCCCAGCATTTT
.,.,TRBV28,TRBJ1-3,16,CASSLRGQTSGNTIYF,TGTGCCAGCAGTTTACGAGGGCAGACTTCTGGAAACACCATATATTTT
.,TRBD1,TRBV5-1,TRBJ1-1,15,CASSLGQGPTAEAFF,TGCGCCAGCAGCTTAGGACAGGGGCCGACAGCTGAAGCTTTCTTT
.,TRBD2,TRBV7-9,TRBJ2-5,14,CASSWGTSGETQYF,TGTGCCAGCAGCTGGGGGACTAGCGGAGAGACCCAGTACTTC
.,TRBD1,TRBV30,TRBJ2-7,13,CAWSPGQVYEQYF,TGTGCCTGGAGTCCTGGACAGGTCTACGAGCAGTACTTC
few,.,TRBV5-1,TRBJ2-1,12,CASSLKDGRQFF,TGCGCCAGCAGCTTGAAGGATGGGAGGCAGTTCTTC
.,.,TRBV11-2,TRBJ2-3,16,CASSSDGYGGTDTQYF,TGTGCCAGCAGCTCAGACGGCTACGGGGGCACAGATACGCAGTATTTT